This T cell receptor beta chain comes out of a study of blood T cell repertoires in COVID-19. Some clones are missing from TCRdb's copy, which holds only in-frame ones; the method was immunoSEQ multiplex PCR. The sample yields roughly 190,000 clones, about 90% seen once. Participants had their cohort set by participant-reported clinical history. Cohort 3 donors counted as recovered after two negative PCRs, clearance, or resolved symptoms. Germline lookup yields CDR1 SGHTS and CDR2 YDEGEE. The trim removed 4 bases at V and 4 bases at J, leaving 9 bases unmatched. This CDR3 region has 15 residues. The genes are TRBV5-8 and TRBJ1-2; the match to TRBD1 covers 8 bases. The TCR comes from a woman in her twenties or thirties who had recovered from COVID-19. The sample was PBMCs or T cells enriched from blood (not recorded which). CDR3 in DNA: TGTGCCAGCAGCGTAAAACAGGGGGGGACCTATGGCTACACCTTC. Translating gives CASSVKQGGTYGYTF.